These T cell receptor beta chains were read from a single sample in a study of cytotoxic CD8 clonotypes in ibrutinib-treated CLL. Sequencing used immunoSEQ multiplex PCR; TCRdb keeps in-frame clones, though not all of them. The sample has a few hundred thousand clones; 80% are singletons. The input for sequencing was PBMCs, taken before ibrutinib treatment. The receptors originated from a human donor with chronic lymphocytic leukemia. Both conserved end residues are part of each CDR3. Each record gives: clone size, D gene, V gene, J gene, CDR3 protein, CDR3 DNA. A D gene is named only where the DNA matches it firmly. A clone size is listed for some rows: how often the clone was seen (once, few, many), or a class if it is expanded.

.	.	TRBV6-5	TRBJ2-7	CASSYFLGSSYEQYF	TGTGCCAGCAGTTACTTTCTGGGGAGCTCCTACGAGCAGTACTTC
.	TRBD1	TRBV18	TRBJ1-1	CASSPLETGVTEAFF	TGTGCCAGCTCACCACTAGAGACAGGGGTGACTGAAGCTTTCTTT
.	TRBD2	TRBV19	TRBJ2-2	CASRGSGRSVGELFF	TGTGCCAGTAGAGGATCCGGGAGGAGTGTCGGGGAGCTGTTTTTT
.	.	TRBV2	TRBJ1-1	CASTYFEGRGAEAFF	TGTGCCAGCACTTATTTTGAGGGGAGAGGCGCTGAAGCTTTCTTT
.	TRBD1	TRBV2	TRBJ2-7	CASKQDRVSSYEQYF	TGTGCCAGCAAACAAGACAGGGTAAGCTCCTACGAGCAGTACTTC
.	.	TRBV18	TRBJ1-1	CASSPDSAEAFF	TGTGCCAGCTCCCCAGACAGCGCCGAAGCTTTCTTT
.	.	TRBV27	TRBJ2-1	CASSSTAVQFF	TGTGCCAGCAGCTCCACGGCCGTGCAGTTCTTC
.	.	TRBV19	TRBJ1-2	CASSRWGAEISYGYTF	TGTGCCAGTAGCAGATGGGGGGCAGAAATTTCCTATGGCTACACCTTC
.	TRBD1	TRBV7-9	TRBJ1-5	CASSLQGENQPQHF	TGTGCCAGCAGCTTACAGGGGGAGAATCAGCCCCAGCATTTT
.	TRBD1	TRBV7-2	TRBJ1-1	CASSLDRGTTEAFF	TGTGCCAGCAGCTTGGACAGGGGAACCACTGAAGCTTTCTTT
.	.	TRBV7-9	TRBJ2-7	CASSFTGPYEQYF	TGTGCCAGCAGCTTTACAGGACCCTACGAGCAGTACTTC
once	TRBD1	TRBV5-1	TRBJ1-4	CASSWGQGGGEKLFF	TGCGCCAGCAGCTGGGGACAGGGAGGGGGTGAAAAACTGTTTTTT
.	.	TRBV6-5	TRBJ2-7	CASSYDPSYEQYF	TGTGCCAGCAGTTACGACCCCTCCTACGAGCAGTACTTC
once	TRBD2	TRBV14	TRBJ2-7	CASSPTLAGVLSYEQYF	TGTGCCAGCAGCCCCACACTAGCGGGAGTGCTATCCTACGAGCAGTACTTC
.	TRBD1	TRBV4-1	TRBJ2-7	CASSREWDRAYEQYF	TGCGCCAGCAGCCGGGAATGGGACAGGGCCTACGAGCAGTACTTC
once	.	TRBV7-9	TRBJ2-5	CASSLARSRETQYF	TGTGCCAGCAGCTTAGCTAGGAGTAGGGAGACCCAGTACTTC
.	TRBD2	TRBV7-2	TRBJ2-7	CASSLEASGTLGEQYF	TGTGCCAGCAGCTTAGAGGCTAGCGGAACCCTGGGCGAGCAGTACTTC
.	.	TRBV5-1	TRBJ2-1	CASSPGINEQFF	TGCGCCAGCAGCCCGGGTATCAATGAGCAGTTCTTC
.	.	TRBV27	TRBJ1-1	CASSLFQGRTEAFF	TGTGCCAGCAGTTTGTTCCAGGGTAGGACTGAAGCTTTCTTT
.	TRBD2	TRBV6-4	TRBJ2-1	CASSRTSGRKYNEQFF	TGTGCCAGCAGCAGGACTAGCGGGAGGAAATACAATGAGCAGTTCTTC
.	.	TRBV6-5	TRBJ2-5	CASRTTEQETQYF	TGTGCCAGCAGAACAACAGAACAAGAGACCCAGTACTTC
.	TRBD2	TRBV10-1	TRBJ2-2	CASSEPGLAGNTGELFF	TGCGCCAGCAGTGAGCCAGGACTAGCGGGTAACACCGGGGAGCTGTTTTTT
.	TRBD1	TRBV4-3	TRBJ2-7	CASSQGSGRGYEQYF	TGCGCCAGCAGCCAAGGATCTGGCAGGGGGTACGAGCAGTACTTC
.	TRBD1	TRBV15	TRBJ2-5	CATSVGTGSALRTQYF	TGTGCCACCAGCGTTGGGACAGGTTCCGCCCTTCGGACCCAGTACTTC
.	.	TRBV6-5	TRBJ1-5	CASSQDGYSNQPQHF	TGTGCCAGCAGCCAGGACGGTTATAGCAATCAGCCCCAGCATTTT
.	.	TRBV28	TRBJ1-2	CASRRLRASNYGYTF	TGTGCCAGCAGGCGGCTCAGGGCTAGTAACTATGGCTACACCTTC
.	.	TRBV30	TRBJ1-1	CAWSIMTAEAFF	TGTGCCTGGAGTATAATGACAGCTGAAGCTTTCTTT
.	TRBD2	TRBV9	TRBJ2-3	CASSVGAGVTDTQYF	TGTGCCAGCAGCGTAGGAGCGGGAGTTACAGATACGCAGTATTTT
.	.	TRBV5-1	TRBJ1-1	CASSLYTQWASEAFF	TGCGCCAGCAGCTTGTATACACAGTGGGCATCTGAAGCTTTCTTT
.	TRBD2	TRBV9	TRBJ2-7	CASSVGLAGEYEQYF	TGTGCCAGCAGCGTAGGACTAGCGGGGGAATACGAGCAGTACTTC
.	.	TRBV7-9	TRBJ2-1	CASSLDYNEQFF	TGTGCCAGCAGCTTAGACTACAATGAGCAGTTCTTC
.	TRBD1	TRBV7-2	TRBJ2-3	CASSLVAGTGPALGTQYF	TGTGCCAGCAGCTTAGTGGCCGGGACAGGGCCTGCTCTAGGTACGCAGTATTTT
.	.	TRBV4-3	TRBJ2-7	CASSKKSSHEQYF	TGCGCCAGCAGCAAAAAATCGTCCCACGAGCAGTACTTC